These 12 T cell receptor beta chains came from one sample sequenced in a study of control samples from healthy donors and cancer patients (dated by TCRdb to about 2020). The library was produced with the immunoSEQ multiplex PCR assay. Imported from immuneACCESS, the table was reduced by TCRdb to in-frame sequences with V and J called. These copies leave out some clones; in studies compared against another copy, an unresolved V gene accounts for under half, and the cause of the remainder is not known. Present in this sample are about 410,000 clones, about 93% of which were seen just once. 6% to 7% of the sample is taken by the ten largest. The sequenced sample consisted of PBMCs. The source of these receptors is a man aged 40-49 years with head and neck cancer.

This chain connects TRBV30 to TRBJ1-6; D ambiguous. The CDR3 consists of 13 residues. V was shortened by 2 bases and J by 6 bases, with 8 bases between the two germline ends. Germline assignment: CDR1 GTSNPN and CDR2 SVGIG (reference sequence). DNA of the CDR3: TGTGCCTGGAGTCTTTCTTTTAATTCACCCCTCCACTTT. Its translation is CAWSLSFNSPLHF.

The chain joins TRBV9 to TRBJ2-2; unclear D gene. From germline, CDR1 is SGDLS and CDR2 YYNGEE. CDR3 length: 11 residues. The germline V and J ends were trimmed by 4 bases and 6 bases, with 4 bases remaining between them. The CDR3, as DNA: TGTGCCAGCAGCTCCTCCGGGGAGCTGTTTTTT. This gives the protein CASSSSGELFF. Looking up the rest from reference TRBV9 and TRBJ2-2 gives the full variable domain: DSGVTQTPKHLITATGQRVTLRCSPRSGDLSVYWYQQSLDQGLQFLIQYYNGEERAKGNILERFSAQQFPDLHSELNLSSLELGDSALYFCASSSSGELFFGEGSRLTVL.

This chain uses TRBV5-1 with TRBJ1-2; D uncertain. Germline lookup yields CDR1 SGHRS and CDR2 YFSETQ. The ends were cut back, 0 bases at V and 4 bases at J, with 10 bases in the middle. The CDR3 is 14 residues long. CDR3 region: CASSLALSSYGYTF. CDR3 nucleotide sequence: TGCGCCAGCAGCTTGGCCCTCTCAAGCTATGGCTACACCTTC.

CDR3: CASSSGRPTYNEQFF. CDR3 sequence (DNA): TGTGCCAGCAGTTCTGGGCGGCCGACCTACAATGAGCAGTTCTTC. The chain is built from TRBV27 and TRBJ2-1; D remains unclear. The length of the CDR3 is 15 residues. CDR1 and CDR2 (germline): MNHEY, SMNVEV (reference sequence). The V gene lost 4 bases and the J gene lost 2 bases, with 12 bases spanning the gap.

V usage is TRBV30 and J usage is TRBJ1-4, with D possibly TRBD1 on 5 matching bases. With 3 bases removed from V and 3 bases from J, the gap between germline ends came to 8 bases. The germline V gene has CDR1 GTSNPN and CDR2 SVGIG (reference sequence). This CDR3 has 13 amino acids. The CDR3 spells CAWRGGPNEKLFF. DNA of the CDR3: TGTGCCTGGAGGGGGGGACCTAATGAAAAACTGTTTTTT.

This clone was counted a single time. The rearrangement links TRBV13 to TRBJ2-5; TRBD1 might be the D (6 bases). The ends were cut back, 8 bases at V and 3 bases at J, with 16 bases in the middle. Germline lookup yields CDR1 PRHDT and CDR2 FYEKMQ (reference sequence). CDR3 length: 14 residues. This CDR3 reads CASLGGQRKETQYF. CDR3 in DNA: TGTGCCAGCCTCGGAGGACAGAGAAAAGAGACCCAGTACTTC.

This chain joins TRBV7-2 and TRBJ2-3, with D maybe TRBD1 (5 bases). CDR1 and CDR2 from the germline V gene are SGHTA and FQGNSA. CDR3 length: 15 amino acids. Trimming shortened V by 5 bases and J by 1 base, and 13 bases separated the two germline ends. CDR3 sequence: CASSLTQGRTDTQYF. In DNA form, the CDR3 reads TGTGCCAGCAGCCTGACCCAGGGTCGCACAGATACGCAGTATTTT.

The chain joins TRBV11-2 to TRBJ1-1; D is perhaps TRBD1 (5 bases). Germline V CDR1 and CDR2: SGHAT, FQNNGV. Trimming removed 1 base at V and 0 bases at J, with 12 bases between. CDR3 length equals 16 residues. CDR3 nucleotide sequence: TGTGCCAGCAGCTTAGGTCGGGGCACCATGAACACTGAAGCTTTCTTT. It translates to CASSLGRGTMNTEAFF.

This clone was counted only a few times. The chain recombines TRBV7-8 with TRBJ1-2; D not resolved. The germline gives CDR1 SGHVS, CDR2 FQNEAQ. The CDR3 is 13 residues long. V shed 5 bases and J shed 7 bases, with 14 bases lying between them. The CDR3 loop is CASSPREGGGYTF. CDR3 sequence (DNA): TGTGCCAGCAGCCCCCGAGAGGGAGGTGGCTACACCTTC.

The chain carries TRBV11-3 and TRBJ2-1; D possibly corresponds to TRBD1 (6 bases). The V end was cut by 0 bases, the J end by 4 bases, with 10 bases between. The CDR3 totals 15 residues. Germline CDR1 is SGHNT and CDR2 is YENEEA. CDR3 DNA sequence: TGTGCCAGCAGCTTAGAGGCAGGGGCGTACAATGAGCAGTTCTTC. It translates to CASSLEAGAYNEQFF.

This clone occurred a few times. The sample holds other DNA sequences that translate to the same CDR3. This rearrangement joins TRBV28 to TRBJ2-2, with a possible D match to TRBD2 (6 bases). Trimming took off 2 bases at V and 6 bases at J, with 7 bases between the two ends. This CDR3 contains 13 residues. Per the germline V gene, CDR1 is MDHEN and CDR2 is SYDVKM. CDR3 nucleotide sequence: TGTGCCAGCAGTTTAGGAGGGGCCGGGGAGCTGTTTTTT. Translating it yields CASSLGGAGELFF.

CDR3 sequence reads: CASSFAGQGYEQYF. The CDR3 DNA reads as TGTGCCAGCAGTTTCGCGGGACAGGGCTACGAGCAGTACTTC. The chain combines TRBV27 with TRBJ2-7; 9 nucleotides agree with TRBD1. The V gene's germline CDR1 is MNHEY and CDR2 SMNVEV (reference sequence). The V gene end was trimmed by 3 bases and the J gene end by 3 bases; junction bases not matched to a gene: 3. The CDR3 has 14 amino acids.